Each of the 2 T cell receptor beta chains below was sequenced from the same sample in a study of blood T cell repertoires in COVID-19. The method was immunoSEQ multiplex PCR; TCRdb's version includes in-frame clones alone and lacks a portion of them. This sample has tens of thousands of clones, with under 90% found just once. The specimen sequenced was peripheral blood. The source is an older woman with acute or convalescent COVID-19.

This rearrangement joins TRBV3-1 (or the pseudogene TRBV3-2) to TRBJ2-5; TRBD2 aligns across 8 bases. The trim removed 4 bases at V and 0 bases at J, leaving 4 bases unmatched. Germline lookup yields CDR1 LGHDT and CDR2 YNNKEL (reference sequence). The CDR3 spans 15 residues. Written as DNA, the CDR3 is TGTGCCAGCAGCCCGGGGGGGACCTACCAAGAGACCCAGTACTTC. This encodes CASSPGGTYQETQYF.

The CDR3 DNA follows: TGTGCCAGTAGTATGGGTAGGGGACAGTACAATGAGCAGTTCTTC. Its translation: CASSMGRGQYNEQFF. This chain links TRBV19 with TRBJ2-1; 7 nucleotides match TRBD1. The CDR3 length is 15 residues. The germline V gene encodes CDR1 LNHDA and CDR2 SQIVND (reference sequence). V gave up 3 bases and J gave up 4 bases; unmatched junction bases: 6.